The 10 T cell receptor beta chains below all came from one sample that was sequenced in a study of T cells after yellow fever vaccination. TCRdb used MiXCR to reprocess the 5' RACE reads, holding one entry per CDR3 protein. The sample yields 200,000 to 250,000 distinct CDR3 sequences, roughly 7.2% seen once. The specimen was CD4+ T cells sorted from PBMCs, collected 15 days after the yellow fever booster vaccination. All receptors derive from a man aged 25-45 years who received the YFV17D yellow fever vaccine.

This clonotype showed up just a few times. This chain connects TRBV10-3 to TRBJ2-3; 7 nucleotides match TRBD2. Germline V gene sequence: CDR1 ENHRY, CDR2 SYGVKD. The CDR3 runs to 17 residues. V lost 4 bases and J lost 2; bases outside the gene matches: 12. CDR3: CAISGVSGKGTTDTQYF. In DNA form, the CDR3 reads TGTGCCATCAGTGGGGTCAGCGGGAAGGGCACCACAGATACGCAGTATTTT.

The chain carries TRBV12-3 or TRBV12-4 and TRBJ2-2; possible D gene TRBD2, 6 bases. This CDR3 is built from 14 residues. V dropped 7 bases and J dropped 4 bases, with 13 bases sitting between them. The CDR3 is CASTRPGGTGELFF. CDR3 DNA sequence: TGTGCCAGCACGAGGCCCGGGGGCACCGGGGAGCTGTTTTTT.

This sequence joins TRBV5-1 and TRBJ2-1; D gene uncertain. The CDR3 is 13 residues long. Germline assignment: CDR1 SGHRS and CDR2 YFSETQ. The ends were cut back, 0 bases at V and 7 bases at J, with 8 bases in the middle. The CDR3 DNA follows: TGCGCCAGCAGCTTGGAGACCGTAAATGAGCAGTTCTTC. Translating it yields CASSLETVNEQFF.

The table lists this clonotype with many counts. CDR3 amino acids: CASSFRLDTQYF. The CDR3 region has the DNA TGTGCCAGCAGCTTTCGACTAGATACGCAGTATTTT. The rearrangement links TRBV7-9 to TRBJ2-3, with D unclear. Trimming pared 3 bases from V and 5 bases from J, leaving 6 bases between. CDR1 SEHNR and CDR2 FQNEAQ come from the germline V gene (reference sequence). This CDR3 has 12 residues.

V is TRBV12-3 or TRBV12-4 and J is TRBJ2-3, with 7 bases identical to TRBD2. The J segment lost 2 bases and the V segment lost 3 bases, leaving 8 bases of the junction unmatched. The CDR3 extends over 16 amino acids. CDR3 in amino acids: CASSLATSRSTDTQYF. CDR3 in DNA: TGTGCCAGCAGTTTGGCGACTAGCCGGTCCACAGATACGCAGTATTTT.

The chain employs TRBV7-2 and TRBJ2-3, with 7 bases that match TRBD2. There are 13 residues in the CDR3. Germline V CDR1 and CDR2: SGHTA, FQGNSA. J was trimmed by 14 bases and V by 1 base; bases with no gene match: 9. CDR3 protein: CASSLGGERGWYF. CDR3 DNA sequence: TGTGCCAGCAGCTTAGGGGGGGAGCGGGGCTGGTATTTT.

The chain couples TRBV29-1 to TRBJ1-2; 8 nucleotides line up with TRBD1. The V gene's germline CDR1 is SQVTM and CDR2 ANQGSEA. The CDR3 runs 14 residues. V was pared by 4 bases and J by 0 bases, with 4 bases of the junction left unmatched. CDR3 loop: CSVVRTGPNYGYTF. For the CDR3, the DNA is TGCAGCGTTGTTCGGACAGGGCCTAACTATGGCTACACCTTC.

The rearrangement joins TRBV12-3 or TRBV12-4 to TRBJ2-7; TRBD2 agrees at 11 bases. The CDR3 extends over 16 amino acids. Trimming took 4 bases from V and 2 from J; bases not matched to a gene: 7. Here the CDR3 DNA reads TGTGCCAGCAGTTACCGACTAGCGGGACGAACCTACGAGCAGTACTTC. It specifies CASSYRLAGRTYEQYF.

This clonotype was counted at least ten times. The V gene is TRBV12-3 or TRBV12-4, the J gene TRBJ1-2; 9 nucleotides align to TRBD1. This CDR3 spans 15 amino acids. The trim removed 5 bases at V and 4 bases at J, leaving 8 bases unmatched. The CDR3 here is CASSPTGGVSYGYTF. CDR3 in DNA: TGTGCCAGCAGTCCCACAGGGGGCGTAAGCTATGGCTACACCTTC.

Only a few counts were recorded for this clonotype. V is TRBV20-1 and J is TRBJ2-7; 11 bases line up with TRBD2. Per germline, CDR1 DFQATT and CDR2 SNEGSKA (reference sequence). J lost 1 base, V lost 4 bases, and 6 bases had no gene match. This CDR3 spans 15 amino acids. CDR3 DNA sequence: TGCAGTGCTACCGGGGTAGCGGGAGGGTCCTACGAGCAGTACTTC. Translated: CSATGVAGGSYEQYF.